This entry lists 27 T cell receptor beta chains sequenced from one sample in a study of regulatory T cells in long-lasting Graves disease. According to the study, TCR beta libraries were built with iRepertoire HTBI primers and CDR3-region Arm-PCR. TCRdb reprocessed the multiplex PCR reads via MiXCR and lists one record per CDR3 protein. Of 450,000 to 600,000 distinct CDR3 sequences in the sample, roughly 12% were seen once. Time point here: newly diagnosed GD, antithyroid drugs for less than 3 months. Scientists built the TCR library using RNA that was extracted from PBMCs. These data are also associated with another study on T cells in Graves' hyperthyroidism and ophthalmopathy.

Source: peripheral blood mononuclear cells (PBMCs), taken at new diagnosis, from a patient treated with antithyroid drugs. Source of these receptors: a man aged 25-45 years with Graves disease.

The DNA of the CDR3 is TGTGCCAGCAGGATACAGGGAATGGTCGATGGGCAGTTCTTC. Translated: CASRIQGMVDGQFF. This sequence joins TRBV12-3 or TRBV12-4 and TRBJ2-1; D is possibly TRBD1 (6 bases). The ends were cut back, 6 bases at V and 12 bases at J, with 21 bases in the middle. The CDR3 length is 14 residues.

J is TRBJ2-3 and V is TRBV20-1, with TRBD2 matching over 7 bases. The length of the CDR3 is 16 residues. CDR1 is DFQATT, CDR2 SNEGSKA, per germline (reference sequence). Unmatched junction bases numbered 9, after V lost 0 bases and J lost 3 bases. The DNA of the CDR3 is TGCAGTGCTAGAGACCCCGGACGCGGGAGAACAGATACGCAGTATTTT. Its translation is CSARDPGRGRTDTQYF.

This clonotype was seen repeatedly, ten times or more. Here the CDR3 DNA reads TGTGCCAGCAGCGCCGGGGGCACGGCTAATTCACCCCTCCACTTT. Residues: CASSAGGTANSPLHF. The chain combines TRBV3-1 with TRBJ1-6; tentative D call: TRBD1 (6 bases). Germline CDR1 LGHDT, CDR2 YNNKEL (reference sequence). This CDR3 is built from 15 residues. V was cut by 5 bases and J by 6 bases, with 14 bases left in between.

This clonotype appeared many times. The chain uses TRBV12-3 or TRBV12-4 and TRBJ1-2, with TRBD1 matching 8 bases. This CDR3 is 17 amino acids long. Trimming removed 5 bases from V and 5 bases from J; junction bases left unmatched: 16. As DNA, the CDR3 is TGTGCCAGCAGTACACTGACAGGGGCGTTTTCAAATTATGGCTACACCTTC. Translating it yields CASSTLTGAFSNYGYTF.

The sample holds many counts of this clonotype. CDR3 region: CASSLRYSGSSYNEQFF. In DNA, the CDR3 is TGTGCCAGCAGCTTACGTTACTCAGGTAGCTCCTACAATGAGCAGTTCTTC. The rearrangement uses TRBV11-2 and TRBJ2-1; unclear D gene. The CDR3 runs 17 residues. Trimming pared 2 bases from V and 0 bases from J, leaving 14 bases between. In germline, CDR1 is SGHAT, CDR2 FQNNGV. Complete variable domain (other parts from reference TRBV11-2 and TRBJ2-1): EAGVAQSPRYKIIEKRQSVAFWCNPISGHATLYWYQQILGQGPKLLIQFQNNGVVDDSQLPKDRFSAERLKGVDSTLKIQPAKLEDSAVYLCASSLRYSGSSYNEQFFGPGTRLTVL.

A few counts support this clonotype. This chain links TRBV19 with TRBJ2-1, with unresolved D. Germline V gives CDR1 LNHDA, CDR2 SQIVND (reference sequence). Deletions cut 3 bases from V and 6 bases from J, with 12 bases between. This CDR3 spans 14 amino acids. Here the CDR3 reads CASSIQYRSNEQFF. Here the CDR3 DNA reads TGTGCCAGTAGTATCCAGTACCGGAGCAATGAGCAGTTCTTC.

The table lists this clonotype with many counts. V gene TRBV5-1 combines with J gene TRBJ2-7; 8 bases agree with TRBD2. CDR1 is SGHRS, CDR2 YFSETQ, per germline. CDR3 size: 17 residues. The V segment lost 4 bases and the J segment 1 base; nucleotides outside the gene matches: 13. The CDR3 bases are TGCGCCAGCAGCCCAATGCGGGGGGACATCCGATCCTACGAGCAGTACTTC. Protein: CASSPMRGDIRSYEQYF.

This clonotype was recorded many times. The V and J genes are TRBV10-3 and TRBJ2-3, with 13 bases fitting TRBD2. Germline-derived CDR1 and CDR2 are ENHRY and SYGVKD. The CDR3 runs 19 residues. Losses at the gene ends were 7 bases for V and 0 bases for J; bases not matched to a gene: 13. The CDR3 nucleotides are TGTGCCATCAATGCCGCACTAGCGGGAGGGATATCTAGCACAGATACGCAGTATTTT. It is translated as CAINAALAGGISSTDTQYF.

Notes on this clonotype: Since a much larger clone is just one base distant, this may be a read error. V and J are TRBV6-1 and TRBJ2-3; no firm D call. The CDR3 totals 15 residues. Deletions cut 8 bases from V and 3 bases from J, with 18 bases between. Germline V gene lookup returns CDR1 MNHNS and CDR2 SASEGT. The chain's CDR3 is CASGPGPGSTDTQYF. CDR3 sequence (DNA): TGTGCCAGCGGGCCAGGACCCGGATCTACAGATACGCAGTATTTT.

In this sample, this clonotype turned up many times. The rearrangement joins TRBV11-2 to TRBJ2-4; D unclear. The germline CDR1 and CDR2 sequences are SGHAT and FQNNGV. The CDR3 sequence is 15 residues long. V was clipped by 3 bases and J by 3 bases, with 12 bases between them. In nucleotides, the CDR3 is TGTGCCAGCAGCTTGGGGTCCCTAGGCAAAAACATTCAGTACTTC. This codes for CASSLGSLGKNIQYF.

In this sample, this clonotype turned up many times. The chain is built from TRBV12-3 or TRBV12-4 and TRBJ2-3; 8 positions match TRBD1. This CDR3 contains 15 residues. With 6 bases clipped from V and 4 bases from J, the junction kept 9 bases outside the gene matches. The DNA of the CDR3 is TGTGCCAGCAGGGGGGCAGGGGGCCAGGCAGATACGCAGTATTTT. Encoded protein: CASRGAGGQADTQYF.

This clonotype was found many times. The rearrangement joins TRBV6-9 to TRBJ1-1; D uncertain. The ends were cut back, 3 bases at V and 3 bases at J, with 8 bases in the middle. From germline, CDR1 is MNHGY and CDR2 SVAAGI. The CDR3 length is 13 residues. CDR3 coding DNA: TGTGCCAGCAGTTACGGCAGATACACTGAAGCTTTCTTT. This translates into CASSYGRYTEAFF.

In this sample, this clonotype turned up a few times. This sequence may be a read error, since a much larger clone differs from it by one base. The chain links TRBV7-2 to TRBJ2-5; D gene ambiguous. This CDR3 spans 12 amino acids. CDR1 is SGHTA, CDR2 FQGNSA, per germline. The V gene lost 3 bases and the J gene lost 5 bases, with 7 bases spanning the gap. The CDR3 bases are TGTGCCAGCAGCTTTCCCAGGGAGACCCAGTACTTC. Translating gives CASSFPRETQYF.

The chain joins TRBV19 to TRBJ1-2, with TRBD1 matching over 7 bases. CDR1 is LNHDA and CDR2 is SQIVND in the germline V gene (reference sequence). The CDR3 loop spans 14 amino acids. Losses at the gene ends were 7 bases for V and 4 bases for J; bases not matched to a gene: 9. The CDR3 reads CASKSSRDSYGYTF. The CDR3 bases are TGTGCCAGTAAATCCTCCCGGGACAGCTATGGCTACACCTTC.

On this clonotype itself: A read error may explain this, as a much larger clone is one base away. No conserved phenylalanine or tryptophan is present at the end of the CDR3, so a read error is the likely explanation. CDR3 sequence: CASSPGLGNYEQYL. CDR3 nucleotides: TGTGCCAGCAGCCCTGGACTAGGCAACTACGAGCAGTACCTC. The chain combines TRBV11-3 with TRBJ2-7, with 7 bases identical to TRBD2. The germline gives CDR1 SGHNT, CDR2 YENEEA. Germline trimming cut 5 bases from V and 3 bases from J; bases unmatched to any gene: 7. The CDR3 spans 14 residues.

In its sample, this clonotype was seen many times. V and J are TRBV2 and TRBJ2-2, with D possibly matching TRBD2 (7 bases). CDR1 is SNHLY, CDR2 FYNNEI, per germline. Trimming left V 5 bases short and J 7 bases short, with 14 bases between. This CDR3 has 14 residues. The DNA of the CDR3 is TGTGCCAGCAGTAACCGGGGGGCCGGCGGGGAGCTGTTTTTT. It codes for CASSNRGAGGELFF. Looking up the rest from reference TRBV2 and TRBJ2-2 gives the full variable domain: EPEVTQTPSHQVTQMGQEVILRCVPISNHLYFYWYRQILGQKVEFLVSFYNNEISEKSEIFDDQFSVERPDGSNFTLKIRSTKLEDSAMYFCASSNRGAGGELFFGEGSRLTVL.

With regard to this clonotype: This may be a read error: a much more frequent sequence differs by one nucleotide. V and J are TRBV11-2 and TRBJ2-5; 8 bases match TRBD2. This CDR3 is 15 amino acids long. Unmatched junction bases numbered 12, after V lost 5 bases and J lost 7 bases. Germline CDR1 is SGHAT and CDR2 is FQNNGV. The CDR3 protein is CASSLGGVRGGTQYF. The CDR3 DNA follows: TGTGCCAGCAGCCTAGGCGGGGTCCGGGGGGGGACCCAGTACTTC.

This clonotype showed up many times. The chain employs TRBV3-1 and TRBJ1-5; no clear D gene. The V and J ends lost 1 base and 4 bases respectively, with 5 bases between them. CDR1 is LGHDT and CDR2 is YNNKEL in the germline V gene (reference sequence). The CDR3 has 13 amino acids. The CDR3 spells CASSQGVNQPQHF. CDR3 sequence (DNA): TGTGCCAGCAGCCAAGGTGTTAATCAGCCCCAGCATTTT.

In its sample, this clonotype was seen many times. This chain uses TRBV24-1 with TRBJ2-1, with no clear D. V lost 6 bases to trimming and J lost 5 bases, with 16 bases between them. In germline, CDR1 is KGHDR, CDR2 SFDVKD. CDR3 length equals 15 residues. CDR3 DNA: TGTGCCACCAGTAAAGCTTTCCCCTTTAACAATGAGCAGTTCTTC. This gives the protein CATSKAFPFNNEQFF.

This clonotype was seen many times. The J gene is TRBJ2-1, the V gene TRBV12-3 or TRBV12-4; no reliable D call. This CDR3 spans 12 amino acids. Trimming took off 4 bases at V and 3 bases at J, with 4 bases between the two ends. The CDR3 DNA reads as TGTGCCAGCAGTTACTTCTACAATGAGCAGTTCTTC. Amino acid sequence: CASSYFYNEQFF.

There are many counts of this clonotype. The chain combines TRBV6-2 or TRBV6-3 with TRBJ2-5; no reliable D call. Trimming took 2 bases from V and 4 from J, leaving 8 bases between them. The germline V gene has CDR1 MNHEY and CDR2 SVGEGT. This CDR3 spans 13 amino acids. The CDR3 loop reads CASSYAQRETQYF. The CDR3 DNA reads as TGTGCCAGCAGTTACGCCCAGCGAGAGACCCAGTACTTC.

The J gene is TRBJ1-4, the V gene TRBV20-1, with no clear D. V was cut by 4 bases and J by 0 bases, with 12 bases left in between. The CDR3 covers 15 residues. CDR1 and CDR2 (germline): DFQATT, SNEGSKA (reference sequence). CDR3 in amino acids: CSATLPGATNEKLFF. DNA for the CDR3: TGCAGTGCTACCCTCCCCGGAGCAACTAATGAAAAACTGTTTTTT.

This chain uses TRBV24-1 with TRBJ2-2; either TRBD1 or TRBD2 may supply D (5 bases each). Trimming took 4 bases from V and 2 from J, leaving 13 bases between them. The CDR3 is 16 residues long. Germline CDR1 KGHDR, CDR2 SFDVKD. Written as DNA, the CDR3 is TGTGCCACCAGTGACCCGGGACCGACCAACACCGGGGAGCTGTTTTTT. It yields the protein CATSDPGPTNTGELFF.

Points on this clonotype: It may be a read error: a sequence one base away is much more abundant. The chain employs TRBV5-6 and TRBJ2-1, with 9 bases that match TRBD2. The CDR3 extends over 15 amino acids. Per the germline V gene, CDR1 is SGHDT and CDR2 is YYEEEE. The J segment lost 7 bases and the V segment lost 2 bases, leaving 7 bases of the junction unmatched. CDR3 nucleotides: TGTGCCAGCAGCTTAATTCCCCTAGCGGGGAATGAGCAGTTCTTC. Protein product: CASSLIPLAGNEQFF. Full variable domain (remainder filled in from reference TRBV5-6 and TRBJ2-1): DAGVTQSPTHLIKTRGQQVTLRCSPKSGHDTVSWYQQALGQGPQFIFQYYEEEERQRGNFPDRFSGHQFPNYSSELNVNALLLGDSALYLCASSLIPLAGNEQFFGPGTRLTVL.

This clonotype was recorded many times. The V gene is TRBV7-9, the J gene TRBJ1-1; 8 bases map to TRBD1. CDR3 size: 15 residues. Germline trimming cut 5 bases from V and 3 bases from J; bases unmatched to any gene: 8. Germline CDR1 and CDR2: SEHNR and FQNEAQ (reference sequence). This chain's CDR3 is CASSRPQGAYTEAFF. The CDR3 DNA reads TGTGCCAGCAGCAGGCCCCAGGGGGCGTACACTGAAGCTTTCTTT.

This clonotype was seen at least ten times. In DNA, the CDR3 is TGTGCCAGCAGTTCCACCTCCACGCAGTATTTT. The encoded protein is CASSSTSTQYF. V is TRBV28 and J is TRBJ2-3, with D unresolved. Germline CDR1 MDHEN, CDR2 SYDVKM. The CDR3 consists of 11 residues. The ends were cut back, 4 bases at V and 9 bases at J, with 8 bases in the middle.

V and J are TRBV20-1 and TRBJ2-1; 8 bases line up with TRBD1. The CDR3 sequence is 15 residues long. The ends lost 5 bases at V and 13 bases at J; junction bases unmatched: 19. Germline V CDR1 and CDR2: DFQATT, SNEGSKA (reference sequence). This CDR3 reads CSAPTGDRTHQAQFF. The CDR3 DNA follows: TGCAGTGCTCCCACAGGGGACAGGACCCACCAGGCCCAGTTCTTC.